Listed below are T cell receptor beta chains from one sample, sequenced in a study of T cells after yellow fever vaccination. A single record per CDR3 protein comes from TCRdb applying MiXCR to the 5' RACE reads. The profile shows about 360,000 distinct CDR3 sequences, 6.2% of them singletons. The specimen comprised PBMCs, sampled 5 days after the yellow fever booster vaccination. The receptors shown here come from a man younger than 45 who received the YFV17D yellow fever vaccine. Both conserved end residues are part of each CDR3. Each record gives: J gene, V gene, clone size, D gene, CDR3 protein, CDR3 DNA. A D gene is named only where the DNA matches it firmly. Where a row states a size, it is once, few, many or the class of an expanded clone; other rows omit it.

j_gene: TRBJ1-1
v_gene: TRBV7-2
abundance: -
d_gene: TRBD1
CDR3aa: CASSFHSDRDTEAFF
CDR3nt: TGTGCCAGCAGCTTCCATTCAGACAGGGACACTGAAGCTTTCTTT

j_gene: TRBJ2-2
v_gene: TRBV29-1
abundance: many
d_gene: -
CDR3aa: CRPQAVLGCTGELFF
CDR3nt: TGCAGACCCCAGGCCGTCCTAGGATGCACCGGGGAGCTGTTTTTT

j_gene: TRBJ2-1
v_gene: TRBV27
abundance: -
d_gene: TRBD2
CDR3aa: CASSFFAGVGYNEQFF
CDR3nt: TGTGCCAGCAGTTTCTTTGCGGGAGTAGGTTACAATGAGCAGTTCTTC

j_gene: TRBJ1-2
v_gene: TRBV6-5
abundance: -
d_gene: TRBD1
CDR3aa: CASSRTGAAFNYGYTF
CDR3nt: TGTGCCAGCAGTCGGACAGGGGCTGCCTTTAACTATGGCTACACCTTC

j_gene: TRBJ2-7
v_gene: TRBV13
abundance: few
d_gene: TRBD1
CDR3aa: CASSGDRAGSEQYF
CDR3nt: TGTGCCAGCAGCGGCGACAGGGCCGGCTCCGAGCAGTACTTC

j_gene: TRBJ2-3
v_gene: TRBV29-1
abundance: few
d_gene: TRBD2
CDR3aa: CSVASGASTDTQYF
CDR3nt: TGCAGCGTTGCTAGCGGAGCTAGCACAGATACGCAGTATTTT

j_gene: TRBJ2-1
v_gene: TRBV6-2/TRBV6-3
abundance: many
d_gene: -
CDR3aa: CASNRGRYRDEQFF
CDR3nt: TGTGCCAGCAATAGGGGCAGGTATCGCGATGAGCAGTTCTTC

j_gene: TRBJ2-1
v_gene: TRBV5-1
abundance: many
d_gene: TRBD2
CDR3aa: CASSSSGRTYNEQFF
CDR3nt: TGCGCCAGCAGCTCTAGCGGGAGGACCTACAATGAGCAGTTCTTC

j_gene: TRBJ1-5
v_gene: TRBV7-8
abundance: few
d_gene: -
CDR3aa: CASSLSSFANQPQHF
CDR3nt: TGTGCCAGCAGCTTATCCAGTTTTGCCAATCAGCCCCAGCATTTT

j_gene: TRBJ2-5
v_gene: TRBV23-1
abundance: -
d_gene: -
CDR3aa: CASSQSRQGQETQYF
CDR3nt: TGCGCCAGCAGTCAATCTCGGCAGGGACAAGAGACCCAGTACTTC

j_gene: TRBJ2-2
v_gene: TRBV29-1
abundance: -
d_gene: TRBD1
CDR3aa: CSVLKTGTDTGELFF
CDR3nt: TGCAGCGTATTGAAGACAGGGACCGACACCGGGGAGCTGTTTTTT

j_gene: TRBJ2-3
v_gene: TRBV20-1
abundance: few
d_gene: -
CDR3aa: CSALTASNTDTQYF
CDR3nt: TGCAGTGCTTTGACAGCCAGCAACACAGATACGCAGTATTTT

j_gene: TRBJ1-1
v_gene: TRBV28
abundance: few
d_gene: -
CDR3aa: CASRVTMNTEAFF
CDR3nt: TGTGCCAGCAGGGTGACTATGAACACTGAAGCTTTCTTT

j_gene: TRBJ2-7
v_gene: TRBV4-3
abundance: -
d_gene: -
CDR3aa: CASSQETRGHYEQYF
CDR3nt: TGCGCCAGCAGCCAAGAGACTCGTGGACATTACGAGCAGTACTTC

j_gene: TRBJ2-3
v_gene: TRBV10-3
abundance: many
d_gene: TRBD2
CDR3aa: CAISLLADTDTQYF
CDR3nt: TGTGCCATCAGCCTACTAGCGGACACAGATACGCAGTATTTT

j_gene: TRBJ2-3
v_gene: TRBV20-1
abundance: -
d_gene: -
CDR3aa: CSAPGSGTDTQYF
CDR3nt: TGCAGTGCCCCCGGTTCCGGCACAGATACGCAGTATTTT

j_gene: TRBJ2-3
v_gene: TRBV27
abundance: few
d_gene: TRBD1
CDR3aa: CASSRRMGQPVDTQYF
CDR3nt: TGTGCCAGCAGTCGCAGAATGGGACAGCCGGTAGATACGCAGTATTTT

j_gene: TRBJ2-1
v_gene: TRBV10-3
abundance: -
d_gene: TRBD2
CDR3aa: CAISPREVAYNEQFF
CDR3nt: TGTGCCATCAGCCCGCGGGAGGTCGCGTACAATGAGCAGTTCTTC

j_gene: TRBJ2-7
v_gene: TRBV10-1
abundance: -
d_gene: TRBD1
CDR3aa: CASSESSGQGAGEQYF
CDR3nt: TGCGCCAGCAGTGAGTCGAGCGGACAGGGGGCTGGTGAGCAGTACTTC

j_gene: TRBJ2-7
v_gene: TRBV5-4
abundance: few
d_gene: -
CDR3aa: CASSIDGGATYEQYF
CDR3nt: TGTGCCAGCAGCATCGACGGGGGCGCAACCTACGAGCAGTACTTC

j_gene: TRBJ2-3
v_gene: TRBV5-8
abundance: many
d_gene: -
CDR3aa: CASSGSSTDTQYF
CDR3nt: TGTGCCAGCAGCGGATCTAGCACAGATACGCAGTATTTT

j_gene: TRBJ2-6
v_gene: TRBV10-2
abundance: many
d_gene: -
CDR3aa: CASSESAGAGANVLTF
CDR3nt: TGCGCCAGCAGTGAGTCCGCAGGGGCTGGGGCCAACGTCCTGACTTTC

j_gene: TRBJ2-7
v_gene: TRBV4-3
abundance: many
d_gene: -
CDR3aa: CASSRLLEPGQYEQYF
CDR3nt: TGCGCCAGCAGCCGGCTGTTGGAGCCAGGGCAATACGAGCAGTACTTC